This T cell receptor (beta chain) came from a study of human T cells and chemical hapten exposure. Documented time point: patch test 3, about 24 weeks after DPC sensitization. This sample's treatment: therapeutic diphenylcyclopropenone sensitization with weekly scalp DPC. TCRdb itself ran the RACE reads through MiXCR, one entry per CDR3 protein. The table lists approximately 50,000 distinct CDR3 sequences, approximately 9.9% of them singletons, with roughly 17% in the top ten. Germline values: CDR1 SGHDN, CDR2 FVKESK. V dropped 3 bases and J dropped 4 bases, with 15 bases sitting between them. The CDR3 totals 15 residues.

The input for sequencing was whole blood, taken in connection with sensitization to the hapten diphenylcyclopropenone (DPC). This sequence joins TRBV14 and TRBJ2-5; D might be TRBD1 or TRBD2, each matching 5 bases. This clonotype was sampled from a woman aged 40 to 50 with alopecia areata. Some clones in this sample may be carry-over from other donors' samples. The CDR3, as DNA: TGTGCCAGCAGCCATTGGGGGTCCAACGTAGAGACCCAGTACTTC. This sequence encodes CASSHWGSNVETQYF.